These 10 T cell receptor beta chains originate from one sample sequenced in a study of blood T cells in healthy people across ages. A second roughly 7 to 11 cycle PCR used barcoded and J-beta primers. TCRdb used MiXCR to reprocess the 5' RACE reads, holding one entry per CDR3 protein. The table has approximately 960,000 distinct CDR3 sequences, about 29% seen once; the top ten hold 9.5% to 13%. In addition, the sample was reused for a study of T cells of mothers and their children.

The sequencing sample was made of blood. All receptors come from a woman between 40 and 50 years old in good health.

This chain connects TRBV4-2 to TRBJ1-4; unclear D gene. This CDR3 has 12 residues. Trimming left V 1 base short and J 5 bases short, with 2 bases between. Germline loops: CDR1 LGHNA, CDR2 YNFKEQ. CDR3 loop: CASSQVNEKLFF. CDR3 nucleotides: TGTGCCAGCAGCCAAGTAAATGAAAAACTGTTTTTT.

The table lists this clonotype with a few counts. The rearrangement joins TRBV12-3 or TRBV12-4 to TRBJ2-1; 11 nucleotides align to TRBD2. V lost 8 bases, J lost 6 bases, and 12 bases stayed unmatched. The CDR3 consists of 16 residues. CDR3 bases: TGTGCCAGCCAGCCTAGCGGGGGGAACCATCCCAATGAGCAGTTCTTC. This encodes CASQPSGGNHPNEQFF.

This rearrangement joins TRBV5-1 to TRBJ2-5; D may be TRBD2 (7 bases). From germline, CDR1 is SGHRS and CDR2 YFSETQ. The V and J ends lost 7 bases and 1 base respectively, with 14 bases between them. This CDR3 has 14 amino acids. The CDR3 sequence: CASYVGGPQETQYF. The CDR3 DNA reads as TGCGCCAGCTATGTCGGGGGGCCCCAAGAGACCCAGTACTTC.

Of note for this clonotype: One end of the junction is discordant with germline, which a read error may explain. V gene TRBV11-2 combines with J gene TRBJ2-5, with 7 bases identical to TRBD2. Germline values: CDR1 SGHAT, CDR2 FQNNGV. The CDR3 spans 15 residues. In DNA, the CDR3 is TGCGCCAGCAGTTTCCGGGACTACCAACAAGAGACCCAGTACTTC. Its protein product is CASSFRDYQQETQYF.

In its sample, this clonotype was seen many times. The genes are TRBV18 and TRBJ2-7, with D perhaps given as TRBD1 or TRBD2 (6 bases each). Looked up from germline, CDR1 is KGHSH and CDR2 is LQKENI. The germline V and J ends were trimmed by 4 bases and 2 bases, with 18 bases remaining between them. The CDR3 totals 16 residues. CDR3 nucleotide sequence: TGTGCCAGCTCACTCGCCGGGGGCAGGTCTGCCTACGAGCAGTACTTC. Protein sequence: CASSLAGGRSAYEQYF.

This clonotype was found a few times. The V gene is TRBV29-1, the J gene TRBJ1-2, with 7 bases identical to TRBD1. The germline V gene has CDR1 SQVTM and CDR2 ANQGSEA. This CDR3 contains 13 residues. V gave up 3 bases and J gave up 7 bases; unmatched junction bases: 8. In nucleotides, the CDR3 is TGCAGCGTTGAGGTACAGGGGTTCTCTGGCTACACCTTC. It specifies CSVEVQGFSGYTF.

This clonotype was counted only a few times. The chain joins TRBV28 to TRBJ2-1; D gene unclear. Trimming removed 3 bases at V and 3 bases at J, with 18 bases between. CDR3 length: 17 residues. Germline assignment: CDR1 MDHEN and CDR2 SYDVKM. The CDR3 nucleotides are TGTGCCAGCAGTTTCGGTGGTACCCTGGCTGTCTACAATGAGCAGTTCTTC. It codes for CASSFGGTLAVYNEQFF.

In the case of this clonotype: A read error may account for a junction end that differs from germline. J is TRBJ2-3 and V is TRBV7-9, with a weak D call TRBD2 (6 bases). Germline V gene sequence: CDR1 SEHNR, CDR2 FQNEAQ (reference sequence). The CDR3 runs to 16 residues. CDR3 amino acids: CVSAPQAGMRTDTQYF. In DNA form, the CDR3 reads TGTGTCAGCGCACCCCAGGCGGGGATGCGCACAGATACGCAGTATTTT.

The V and J genes are TRBV20-1 and TRBJ2-7; TRBD2 matches at 10 bases. J was trimmed by 2 bases and V by 6 bases; bases with no gene match: 10. Germline V gene sequence: CDR1 DFQATT, CDR2 SNEGSKA (reference sequence). CDR3 length equals 15 residues. CDR3 nucleotides: TGCAGTGCCGCCTCGACTAGCGGGCTAGCCTACGAGCAGTACTTC. It codes for CSAASTSGLAYEQYF.

This clonotype was counted between two and nine times. The CDR3 region is CASSLVDSGSEAFF. The CDR3, as DNA: TGTGCCAGCAGCTTAGTTGATTCCGGATCTGAAGCTTTCTTT. The chain couples TRBV7-8 to TRBJ1-1; D gene uncertain. The CDR3 covers 14 residues. V was pared by 1 base and J by 6 bases, with 12 bases between. Germline assignment: CDR1 SGHVS and CDR2 FQNEAQ.